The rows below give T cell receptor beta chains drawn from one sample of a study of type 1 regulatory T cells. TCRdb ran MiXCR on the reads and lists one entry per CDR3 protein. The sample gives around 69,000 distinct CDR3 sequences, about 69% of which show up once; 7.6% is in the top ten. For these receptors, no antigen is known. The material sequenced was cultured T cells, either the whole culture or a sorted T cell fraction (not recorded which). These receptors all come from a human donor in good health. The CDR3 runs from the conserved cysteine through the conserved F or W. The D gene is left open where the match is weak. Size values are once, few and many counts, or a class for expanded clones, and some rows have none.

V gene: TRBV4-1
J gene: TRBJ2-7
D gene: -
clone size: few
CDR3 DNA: TGCGCCAGCAGCCAATACGCCAGGGGCAACGAGCAGTACTTC
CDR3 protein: CASSQYARGNEQYF

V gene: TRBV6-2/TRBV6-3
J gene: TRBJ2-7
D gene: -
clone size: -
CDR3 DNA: TGTGCCAGCAGTATACTAGCCCAACTGGGCGAGCAGTACTTC
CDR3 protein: CASSILAQLGEQYF

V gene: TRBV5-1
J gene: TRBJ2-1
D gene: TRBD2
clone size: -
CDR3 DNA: TGCGCCAGCAGCTTCCCTAGCGGGAGTAGGCCTTTATCCTACAATGAGCAGTTCTTC
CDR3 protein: CASSFPSGSRPLSYNEQFF

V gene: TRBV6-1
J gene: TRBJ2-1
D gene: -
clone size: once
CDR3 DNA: TGTGCCAGCAGATTGACACTCCCCAATGAGCAGTTCTTC
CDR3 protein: CASRLTLPNEQFF

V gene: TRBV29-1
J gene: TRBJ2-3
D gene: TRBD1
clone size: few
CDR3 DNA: TGCAGCGTTGATCAGGGGGTATTGGATACGCAGTATTTT
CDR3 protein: CSVDQGVLDTQYF

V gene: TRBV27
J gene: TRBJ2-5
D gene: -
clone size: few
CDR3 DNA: TGTGCCAGCAGTTTCGGGGCCATGGCGGAGACCCAGTACTTC
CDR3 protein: CASSFGAMAETQYF

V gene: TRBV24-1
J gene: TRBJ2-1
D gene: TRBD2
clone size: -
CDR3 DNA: TGTGCCACCAGTGATTTGTTTAGCGGGAGGGCCGATGAGCAGTTCTTC
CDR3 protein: CATSDLFSGRADEQFF

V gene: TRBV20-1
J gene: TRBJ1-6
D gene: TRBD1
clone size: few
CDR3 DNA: TGCAGTGTCAAGAGTTACCAGGGGGCAGGGGCACCCCTCCACTTT
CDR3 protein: CSVKSYQGAGAPLHF

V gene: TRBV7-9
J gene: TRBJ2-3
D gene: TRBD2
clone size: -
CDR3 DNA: TGTGCCAGCAGCCCGACCGGGACTAGCGGCACAGATACGCAGTATTTT
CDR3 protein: CASSPTGTSGTDTQYF

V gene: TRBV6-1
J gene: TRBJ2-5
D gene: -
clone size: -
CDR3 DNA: TGTGCCAGCAGTGGACTAGTGGGGCGCAAAGAGACCCAGTACTTC
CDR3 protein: CASSGLVGRKETQYF

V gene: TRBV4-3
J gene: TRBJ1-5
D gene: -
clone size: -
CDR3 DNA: TGCGCCAGCAGCCAAGACGGCAGGCTAGAGCAGCCCCAGCATTTT
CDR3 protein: CASSQDGRLEQPQHF

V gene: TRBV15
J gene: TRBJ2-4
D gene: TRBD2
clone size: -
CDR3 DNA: TGTGCCACCAGCGGATCAGCGGGGCTAGCCAAAAACATTCAGTACTTC
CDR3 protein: CATSGSAGLAKNIQYF

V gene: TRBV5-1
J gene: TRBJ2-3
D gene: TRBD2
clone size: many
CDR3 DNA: TGCGCCAGCAGTGAAGGCGGGAGAGTTGGAGATACGCAGTATTTT
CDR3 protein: CASSEGGRVGDTQYF

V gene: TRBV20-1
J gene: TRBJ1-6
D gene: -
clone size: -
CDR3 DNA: TGCAGTGCTAGATCCGAAGGGTTAGGGTTTGGGGGGAATTCACCCCTCCACTTT
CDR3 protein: CSARSEGLGFGGNSPLHF

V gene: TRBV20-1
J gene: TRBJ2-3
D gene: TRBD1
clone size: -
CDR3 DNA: TGCAGTGCTGGTGGACAGGGGCCACGGGATACGCAGTATTTT
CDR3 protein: CSAGGQGPRDTQYF

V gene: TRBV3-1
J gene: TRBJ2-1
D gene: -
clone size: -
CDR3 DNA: TGTGCCAGCAGCCCCCCAGCGGCCTCCTACAATGAGCAGTTCTTC
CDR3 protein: CASSPPAASYNEQFF

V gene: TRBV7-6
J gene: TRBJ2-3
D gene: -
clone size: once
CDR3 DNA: TGTGCCAGCAGCCCGGACGTAGGAGGCTCTGATACGCAGTATTTT
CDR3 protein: CASSPDVGGSDTQYF

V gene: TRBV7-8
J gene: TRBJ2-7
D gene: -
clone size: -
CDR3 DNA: TGTGCCAGCCAGACATATAATGGGGGGACCGAGCAGTACTTC
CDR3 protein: CASQTYNGGTEQYF

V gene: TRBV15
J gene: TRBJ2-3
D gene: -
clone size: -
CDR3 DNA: TGTGCCACCAGCAGAGCTGGCACAGATACGCAGTATTTT
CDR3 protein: CATSRAGTDTQYF

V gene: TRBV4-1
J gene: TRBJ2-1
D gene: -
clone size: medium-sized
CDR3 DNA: TGCGCCAGCAGCCAACCCGGGACACCCTACAATGAGCAGTTCTTC
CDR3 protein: CASSQPGTPYNEQFF

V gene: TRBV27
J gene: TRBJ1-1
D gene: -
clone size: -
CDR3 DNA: TGTGCCAGCAGTTTATATCGGGGGGCTGAAGCTTTCTTT
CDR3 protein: CASSLYRGAEAFF

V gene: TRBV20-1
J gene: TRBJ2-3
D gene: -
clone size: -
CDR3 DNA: TGCAGTGCTCCACCCCGGGGGGCCCCCTGGAGCGATACGCAGTATTTT
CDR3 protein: CSAPPRGAPWSDTQYF